Given below is one T cell receptor (beta chain) in context. The data stem from a study of blood T cell repertoires in COVID-19. Study-level background: Specimens from acute and convalescent COVID-19 originated in the United States, Italy and Spain. The cDNA or gDNA used as material had been derived from T cells, B-cell-depleted T cells, or PBMCs.

As originally analysed: Scientists estimated how many nucleated cells there were by amplifying reference gene primers. Using immunoSEQ multiplex PCR, the repertoire was profiled, and TCRdb retains in-frame clones only, with some absent. V, J and clone size reflect that table, while D and trimming were determined from the DNA. The sample contains more than 75,000 clones, 65% to 90% of which appear only once. Input material: peripheral blood. This clonotype originated in a woman older than 75 with active or convalescent COVID-19.

CDR3 protein: CASSPGTSEKLFF. CDR3 coding DNA: TGCGCCAGCAGCCCCGGGACAAGTGAAAAACTGTTTTTT. This chain connects TRBV4-3 to TRBJ1-4; maybe TRBD1 (6 bases). CDR1 and CDR2 (germline): LGHNA, YSLEER. V lost 4 bases and J 7 bases, leaving 10 bases between the germline ends. The CDR3 length is 13 residues.